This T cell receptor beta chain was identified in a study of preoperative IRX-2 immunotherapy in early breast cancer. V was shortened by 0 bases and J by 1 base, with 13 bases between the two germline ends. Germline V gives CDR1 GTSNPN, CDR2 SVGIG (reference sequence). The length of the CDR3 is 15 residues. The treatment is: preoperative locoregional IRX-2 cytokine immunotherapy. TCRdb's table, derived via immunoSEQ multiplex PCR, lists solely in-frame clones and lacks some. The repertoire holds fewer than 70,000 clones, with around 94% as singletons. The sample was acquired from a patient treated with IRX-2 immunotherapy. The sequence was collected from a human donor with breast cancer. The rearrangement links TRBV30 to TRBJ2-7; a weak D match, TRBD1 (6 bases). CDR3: CAWSVLGHDSYEQYF. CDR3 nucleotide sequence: TGTGCCTGGAGTGTACTGGGACACGATTCCTACGAGCAGTACTTC.